The 28 T cell receptor beta chains below come from one sample, sequenced in a study of cytomegalovirus exposure and HLA in healthy donors. It was with 60 Vbeta and 13 Jbeta primers that the PCR ran. Generated by immunoSEQ multiplex PCR, the TCRdb table keeps only in-frame clones and is missing some. The data hold 100,000 or so clones, with roughly 15% observed a single time. Sample: PBMCs. These receptors were obtained from a female donor in good health and CMV-seronegative.

This clone was found a few times. The rearrangement links TRBV7-9 to TRBJ2-7; D call uncertain. From germline, CDR1 is SEHNR and CDR2 FQNEAQ (reference sequence). The CDR3 has 14 amino acids. The V and J ends lost 2 bases and 0 bases respectively, with 8 bases between them. CDR3 loop: CASSLLPDSYEQYF. CDR3 nucleotides: TGTGCCAGCAGCTTACTTCCAGACTCCTACGAGCAGTACTTC.

This clone was observed a handful of times. V gene TRBV19 combines with J gene TRBJ2-7, with 8 bases matching TRBD1. This CDR3 is 15 amino acids long. In germline, CDR1 is LNHDA, CDR2 SQIVND (reference sequence). Trimming at V came to 3 bases and at J to 6 bases, leaving 10 bases not matched to a gene. The CDR3 bases are TGTGCCAGTAGTATGTCCAGGGGGCATGCGGGCGAGCAGTACTTC. Its protein product is CASSMSRGHAGEQYF.

The rearrangement uses TRBV6-5 and TRBJ1-2, with TRBD1 matching 7 bases. The CDR3 totals 14 residues. Germline V CDR1 and CDR2: MNHEY, SVGAGI. V lost 0 bases, J lost 8 bases, and 6 bases stayed unmatched. CDR3 in DNA: TGTGCCAGCAGTTACTCTGACAGGGCCAGCGGCTACACCTTC. Protein product: CASSYSDRASGYTF.

The rearrangement uses TRBV10-3 and TRBJ2-3, with 8 bases identical to TRBD2. This CDR3 is built from 15 residues. Germline CDR1 ENHRY, CDR2 SYGVKD. V dropped 8 bases and J dropped 4; count of bases not matched to a gene: 11. In DNA, the CDR3 is TGTGCCATCGGGACCGGGAGGGGGGTCGCAGATACGCAGTATTTT. Protein product: CAIGTGRGVADTQYF.

The chain joins TRBV7-9 to TRBJ2-1, with 7 bases matching TRBD2. CDR1 is SEHNR and CDR2 is FQNEAQ in the germline V gene (reference sequence). This CDR3 has 17 residues. V dropped 3 bases and J dropped 7; count of bases not matched to a gene: 15. The chain's CDR3 is CASSFPLGREMGNEQFF. CDR3 DNA: TGTGCCAGCAGCTTCCCCTTGGGGCGGGAGATGGGAAATGAGCAGTTCTTC. Full variable domain (missing parts from reference TRBV7-9 and TRBJ2-1): DTGVSQNPRHKITKRGQNVTFRCDPISEHNRLYWYRQTLGQGPEFLTYFQNEAQLEKSRLLSDRFSAERPKGSFSTLEIQRTEQGDSAMYLCASSFPLGREMGNEQFFGPGTRLTVL.

This clone was detected a few times. The chain recombines TRBV4-1 with TRBJ1-3; D call uncertain. Germline V CDR1 and CDR2: MGHRA, YSYEKL. The CDR3 is 15 residues long. Trimming cost V 0 bases and J 3 bases, with 9 bases left between them. This CDR3 reads CASSQEATVGNTIYF. The CDR3 DNA follows: TGCGCCAGCAGCCAAGAGGCTACAGTTGGAAACACCATATATTTT.

This clone was seen a handful of times. The rearrangement joins TRBV7-2 to TRBJ1-1; D possibly corresponds to TRBD1 (5 bases). The ends were cut back, 1 base at V and 5 bases at J, with 14 bases in the middle. The CDR3 extends over 15 amino acids. The V gene's germline CDR1 is SGHTA and CDR2 FQGNSA. This CDR3 is CASSLDRGGDTEAFF. The CDR3 nucleotides are TGTGCCAGCAGCTTAGATCGGGGGGGAGATACTGAAGCTTTCTTT.

As DNA, the CDR3 is TGTGCCAGCACCAGTCTAAGCGGGGGGGCAGATACGCAGTATTTT. Translated, it gives CASTSLSGGADTQYF. This sequence joins TRBV28 and TRBJ2-3; TRBD2 agrees at 10 bases. V was pared by 7 bases and J by 4 bases, with 8 bases of the junction left unmatched. From germline, CDR1 is MDHEN and CDR2 SYDVKM. There are 15 residues in the CDR3. The entire variable domain, with the rest obtained from reference TRBV28 and TRBJ2-3, is as follows: DVKVTQSSRYLVKRTGEKVFLECVQDMDHENMFWYRQDPGLGLRLIYFSYDVKMKEKGDIPEGYSVSREKKERFSLILESASTNQTSMYLCASTSLSGGADTQYFGPGTRLTVL.

This clone occurred a few times. This chain uses TRBV4-1 with TRBJ2-7, with a weak D call TRBD2 (6 bases). The ends were cut back, 0 bases at V and 1 base at J, with 13 bases in the middle. The CDR3 sequence is 16 residues long. CDR1 is MGHRA, CDR2 YSYEKL, per germline. CDR3 sequence (DNA): TGCGCCAGCAGCCAAGAGGTCGGGACTCTTTCCTACGAGCAGTACTTC. The encoded protein is CASSQEVGTLSYEQYF.

This clone was seen only a few times. This CDR3 reads CATAEETQYF. The CDR3, as DNA: TGTGCCACCGCAGAAGAGACCCAGTACTTC. The J gene is TRBJ2-5, the V gene TRBV2; D is unclear. Germline lookup yields CDR1 SNHLY and CDR2 FYNNEI. The CDR3 length is 10 residues. V was shortened by 10 bases and J by 3 bases, with 6 bases between the two germline ends.

The chain combines TRBV9 with TRBJ2-3; 9 positions agree with TRBD2. V trimming: 0 bases; J trimming: 2 bases; junction bases outside the gene matches: 4. Germline V gene data show CDR1 as SGDLS and CDR2 as YYNGEE. The CDR3 totals 16 residues. In DNA, the CDR3 is TGTGCCAGCAGCGTAGACCCGGGACTAGCCACAGATACGCAGTATTTT. This gives the protein CASSVDPGLATDTQYF. The full variable domain, in which reference TRBV9 and TRBJ2-3 provide the parts outside the CDR3, is DSGVTQTPKHLITATGQRVTLRCSPRSGDLSVYWYQQSLDQGLQFLIQYYNGEERAKGNILERFSAQQFPDLHSELNLSSLELGDSALYFCASSVDPGLATDTQYFGPGTRLTVL.

This chain connects TRBV7-2 to TRBJ1-1; 7 positions agree with TRBD1. Germline-derived CDR1 and CDR2 are SGHTA and FQGNSA. The V gene end was trimmed by 4 bases and the J gene end by 4 bases; junction bases not matched to a gene: 9. The CDR3 is made up of 15 amino acids. In DNA, the CDR3 is TGTGCCAGCAGCTCTCACGGACAGGCAGGCACTGAAGCTTTCTTT. This gives the protein CASSSHGQAGTEAFF.

This clone was counted between two and nine times. The chain carries TRBV6-5 and TRBJ2-3; D remains unclear. Trimming cost V 8 bases and J 5 bases, with 17 bases left between them. Germline V CDR1 and CDR2: MNHEY, SVGAGI. This CDR3 has 14 amino acids. The CDR3 DNA sequence: TGTGCCAGCCGCCCTGGAGCTTATGGAGATACGCAGTATTTT. Translated, it gives CASRPGAYGDTQYF.

The chain carries TRBV5-4 and TRBJ2-3, with D perhaps TRBD1 (6 bases). The CDR3 sequence is 13 residues long. Trimming cost V 0 bases and J 4 bases, with 6 bases left between them. Looked up from germline, CDR1 is SGHNT and CDR2 is YYREEE (reference sequence). CDR3 loop: CASSLDRADTQYF. CDR3 nucleotide sequence: TGTGCCAGCAGCTTGGACAGGGCAGATACGCAGTATTTT.

The V and J genes are TRBV27 and TRBJ2-1; 12 bases are shared with TRBD2. J lost 9 bases, V lost 2 bases, and 11 bases had no gene match. Germline V gene lookup returns CDR1 MNHEY and CDR2 SMNVEV (reference sequence). The CDR3 is 17 residues long. CDR3 bases: TGTGCCAGCAGTTTAGGGACCGGGACTAGCGGGCACTTTGAGCAGTTCTTC. Protein product: CASSLGTGTSGHFEQFF.

The chain carries TRBV7-3 and TRBJ2-3, with TRBD2 matching 8 bases. CDR3 length equals 15 residues. Germline V gene data show CDR1 as SGHTA and CDR2 as FQGTGA. The V gene end was trimmed by 5 bases and the J gene end by 5 bases; junction bases not matched to a gene: 9. The CDR3 loop is CASSPSGSSGDTQYF. The DNA of the CDR3 is TGTGCCAGCAGCCCCAGCGGGAGCAGCGGAGATACGCAGTATTTT. The whole variable domain, filled in from reference TRBV7-3 and TRBJ2-3, reads GAGVSQTPSNKVTEKGKYVELRCDPISGHTALYWYRQSLGQGPEFLIYFQGTGAADDSGLPNDRFFAVRPEGSVSTLKIQRTERGDSAVYLCASSPSGSSGDTQYFGPGTRLTVL.

Only a few counts were recorded for this clone. The chain joins TRBV4-3 to TRBJ2-2; D may be TRBD1 (6 bases). This CDR3 has 15 amino acids. V was cut by 2 bases and J by 6 bases, with 13 bases left in between. Germline V lookup: CDR1 LGHNA, CDR2 YSLEER. CDR3 region: CASSQRQGLSGELFF. The CDR3, as DNA: TGCGCCAGCAGCCAACGGCAGGGGTTGTCCGGGGAGCTGTTTTTT.

This clone was counted a few times. The chain links TRBV7-2 to TRBJ2-5; D is unclear. Germline assignment: CDR1 SGHTA and CDR2 FQGNSA. Trimming stripped 1 base from V and 4 bases from J, with 13 bases between. The CDR3 contains 15 residues. DNA of the CDR3: TGTGCCAGCAGCTTAGGTATGGGCTTCGGAGAGACCCAGTACTTC. Amino acid sequence: CASSLGMGFGETQYF.

This clone showed up just a few times. The V and J genes are TRBV10-2 and TRBJ1-5; 9 nucleotides line up with TRBD1. Germline V gives CDR1 WSHSY, CDR2 SAAADI. This CDR3 contains 16 residues. V lost 4 bases to trimming and J lost 5 bases; unmatched junction nucleotides: 9. The CDR3 DNA sequence: TGCGCCAGCAGTGCCCGACAGGGGGTGCGAGATCAGCCCCAGCATTTT. Its protein is CASSARQGVRDQPQHF.

J is TRBJ1-1 and V is TRBV5-1, with 8 positions matching TRBD1. The germline CDR1 and CDR2 sequences are SGHRS and YFSETQ. The CDR3 is made up of 16 amino acids. V dropped 5 bases and J dropped 1; count of bases not matched to a gene: 10. CDR3 coding DNA: TGCGCCAGCAGTTATACGCCTGGGACAGGGAACACTGAAGCTTTCTTT. The encoded protein is CASSYTPGTGNTEAFF.

The chain couples TRBV5-1 to TRBJ1-5, with D possibly TRBD1 on 6 matching bases. This CDR3 is built from 15 residues. V lost 0 bases, J lost 7 bases, and 14 bases lay in between. Germline assignment: CDR1 SGHRS and CDR2 YFSETQ. The CDR3 DNA is TGCGCCAGCAGCTTGGCCAATGGCAGGGGACAGCCCCAGCATTTT. Its protein product is CASSLANGRGQPQHF.

The chain has TRBV19 and TRBJ2-7, with TRBD2 identical over 11 bases. The CDR3 spans 14 residues. Trimming at V came to 5 bases and at J to 2 bases, leaving 2 bases not matched to a gene. Germline CDR1 LNHDA, CDR2 SQIVND (reference sequence). CDR3 region: CASSSGLAAYEQYF. In nucleotides, the CDR3 is TGTGCCAGTAGTTCGGGACTAGCGGCCTACGAGCAGTACTTC.

This sequence joins TRBV6-5 and TRBJ1-4; the match to TRBD1 covers 10 bases. The CDR3 loop spans 15 amino acids. The ends lost 5 bases at V and 7 bases at J; junction bases unmatched: 7. Per germline, CDR1 MNHEY and CDR2 SVGAGI. CDR3 nucleotide sequence: TGTGCCAGCAGTACCAGACAGGGGGCAGGTGAAAAACTGTTTTTT. This translates into CASSTRQGAGEKLFF.

In this sample, this clone turned up a few times. J is TRBJ1-1 and V is TRBV6-5; tentative D call: TRBD1 (6 bases). The V end was cut by 6 bases, the J end by 1 base, with 12 bases between. Germline-derived CDR1 and CDR2 are MNHEY and SVGAGI. The CDR3 has 14 residues. CDR3 sequence (DNA): TGTGCCAGCAGCCCCCGGGACAAGAACACTGAAGCTTTCTTT. Translated: CASSPRDKNTEAFF.

This clone showed up just a few times. The V and J genes are TRBV7-2 and TRBJ2-3, with a weak D call TRBD2 (6 bases). Germline CDR1 SGHTA, CDR2 FQGNSA. The CDR3 contains 16 residues. Trimming took 1 base from V and 2 from J, leaving 13 bases between them. The CDR3 reads CASSLGGDSFTDTQYF. The CDR3 DNA follows: TGTGCCAGCAGCTTAGGGGGGGATTCCTTCACAGATACGCAGTATTTT.

The rearrangement uses TRBV30 and TRBJ1-4; D possibly corresponds to TRBD1 (6 bases). This CDR3 spans 14 amino acids. V gave up 1 base and J gave up 5 bases, with 11 bases separating them. Germline V gene data show CDR1 as GTSNPN and CDR2 as SVGIG (reference sequence). The DNA for the CDR3 is TGTGCCTGGAGTGAGGGACACGGGAATGAAAAACTGTTTTTT. Translated: CAWSEGHGNEKLFF.

This clone came up a few times. The rearrangement uses TRBV12-5 and TRBJ2-3, with 7 bases aligning to TRBD1. Germline CDR1 and CDR2: LGHNT and FRNRAP. V trimming: 2 bases; J trimming: 3 bases; junction bases outside the gene matches: 5. The CDR3 length is 15 residues. CDR3 in DNA: TGTGCTAGTGGTTTGCCTCCGACAGGGACAGATACGCAGTATTTT. It encodes CASGLPPTGTDTQYF.

In this sample, this clone turned up a few times. The chain has TRBV19 and TRBJ2-2; 7 nucleotides line up with TRBD2. There are 16 residues in the CDR3. The junction had 10 bases not matched to a gene; V was cut back by 3 bases and J by 6 bases. Germline-derived CDR1 and CDR2 are LNHDA and SQIVND (reference sequence). In nucleotides, the CDR3 is TGTGCCAGTAGTATCCCCTCCCCTACTAGCGCCGGGGAGCTGTTTTTT. Translated: CASSIPSPTSAGELFF.